This is a list of T cell receptor beta chains from one sample in a study of blood T cell repertoires in COVID-19. The protocol was immunoSEQ multiplex PCR, while the TCRdb copy is restricted to in-frame clones and leaves out a portion. The table has about 130,000 clones, roughly four fifths seen once. Material for sequencing was PBMCs or T cells enriched from blood (not recorded which). These receptors were taken from a man aged 25 to 45 who had recovered from COVID-19. Both conserved end residues are part of each CDR3. D genes are given only for firm matches. Expanded clones get a size class; other rows say once, few or many, or leave the size out.

j_call,v_call,clone_size,d_call,cdr3_nt,cdr3_aa
TRBJ2-7,TRBV4-1,-,TRBD1,TGCGCCAGCAGCTCAACGACAGGGGCAGTGTACGAGCAGTACTTC,CASSSTTGAVYEQYF
TRBJ2-5,TRBV19,-,TRBD2,TGTGCCAGTAGTATAATGGGAGCGGGAGCTGAAGAGACCCAGTACTTC,CASSIMGAGAEETQYF
TRBJ1-1,TRBV19,-,-,TGTGCCAGTAGTACCTTACAGGAAGGTATGGGGAACACTGAAGCTTTCTTT,CASSTLQEGMGNTEAFF
TRBJ2-7,TRBV10-3,-,TRBD1,TGTGCCATCAGCCGGGACAGTACCTACGAGCAGTACTTC,CAISRDSTYEQYF
TRBJ1-5,TRBV12-3/TRBV12-4,once,-,TGTGCCAGCAGTTTAGAAGCAGGACCCCAGCATTTT,CASSLEAGPQHF
TRBJ2-5,TRBV2,-,-,TGTGCCAGCACACGAGACAGCCGCCGCGAAGAGACCCAGTACTTC,CASTRDSRREETQYF
TRBJ2-6,TRBV7-5,-,-,TGTGCCAGAAGCTTACCGTGGACAGGAAGCTCTGGGGCCAACGTCCTGACTTTC,CARSLPWTGSSGANVLTF
TRBJ2-1,TRBV2,-,-,TGTGCCAGCACGTATTCAGGGCCCAGCTCCTACAATGAGCAGTTCTTC,CASTYSGPSSYNEQFF
TRBJ1-4,TRBV27,-,-,TGTGCCAGCAGTTCCCCTTGGCGGGCAACTAATGAAAAACTGTTTTTT,CASSSPWRATNEKLFF
TRBJ2-7,TRBV11-3,few,TRBD2,TGTGCCAGCAGCTTAGCGGGAGGGGACGAGCAGTACTTC,CASSLAGGDEQYF
TRBJ1-2,TRBV2,few,-,TGTGCCAGCAGTGAACGGGAGGGCAGGGACTATGGCTACACCTTC,CASSEREGRDYGYTF
TRBJ2-1,TRBV7-8,-,-,TGTGCCAGCAGCCTACGTGAGGGATCCAATGAGCAGTTCTTC,CASSLREGSNEQFF
TRBJ2-7,TRBV6-2/TRBV6-3,-,TRBD1,TGTGCCAGCAGCCTTCAAGGACAGGGCGGGCAGTACTTC,CASSLQGQGGQYF
TRBJ2-7,TRBV10-3,-,-,TGTGCCATCAGTGAGGCCTCCGGTAGCGGCTACGAGCAGTACTTC,CAISEASGSGYEQYF
TRBJ1-2,TRBV14,many,-,TGTGCCAGCAGCCAACGCGGGGGCATAGGAAACTATGGCTACACCTTC,CASSQRGGIGNYGYTF
TRBJ1-6,TRBV2,-,-,TGTGCCAGCGGCAAGGACACGGTCCGAAATTCACCCCTCCACTTT,CASGKDTVRNSPLHF
TRBJ1-3,TRBV24-1,-,-,TGTGCCACCAGTGATTTCGCACGGGGGAATGACACCATATATTTT,CATSDFARGNDTIYF
TRBJ2-7,TRBV9,few,TRBD2,TGTGCCAGCAGCGTAGCTGGAGCTAGCGGGAGACAGTACTTC,CASSVAGASGRQYF
TRBJ2-3,TRBV19,-,-,TGTGCCAGTAGTGGGGGACTTACCACAGATACGCAGTATTTT,CASSGGLTTDTQYF
TRBJ2-1,TRBV7-2,-,TRBD2,TGTGCCAGCAGCCTAATAGCGGGGACTATATACAATGAGCAGTTCTTC,CASSLIAGTIYNEQFF
TRBJ2-1,TRBV28,-,TRBD2,TGTGCCAGCAGCTCAAGCGGGAGAGGGGAGCAGTTCTTC,CASSSSGRGEQFF
TRBJ2-7,TRBV4-1,-,TRBD1,TGCGCCAGCAGCCAGGTAGGACAGGGGTCCTACGAGCAGTACTTC,CASSQVGQGSYEQYF
TRBJ2-7,TRBV5-1,-,TRBD2,TGCGCCAGCCCGGTTGGGAGGCAGGGAGGGAACTACGAGCAGTACTTC,CASPVGRQGGNYEQYF
TRBJ1-2,TRBV7-8,-,-,TGTGCCAGCAGCTTAAGGTCAGGGTATAACTATGGCTACACCTTC,CASSLRSGYNYGYTF
TRBJ1-3,TRBV9,-,-,TGTGCCAGCAGCGTAGCGGGGATTGAAGGAAACACCATATATTTT,CASSVAGIEGNTIYF
TRBJ2-5,TRBV7-2,-,TRBD2,TGTGCCAGCAGCCCCCCATGGGAGGGATCAGGGGAGACCCAGTACTTC,CASSPPWEGSGETQYF
TRBJ2-5,TRBV11-3,-,TRBD2,TGTGCCAGCAGCGAGGGATTAGCGGGGGGGCGAGAGACCCAGTACTTC,CASSEGLAGGRETQYF
TRBJ1-3,TRBV12-5,-,-,TGTGCTAGTGCCTACGAAGGGGTGTCTGGAAACACCATATATTTT,CASAYEGVSGNTIYF
TRBJ1-2,TRBV28,-,-,TGTGCCAGCAGTCGACGGAGCCTGGGGGGCTATGGCTACACCTTC,CASSRRSLGGYGYTF
TRBJ2-3,TRBV7-9,-,TRBD2,TGTGCCAGCAGGTACAGCGGGGGGGACCCTAGCACAGATACGCAGTATTTT,CASRYSGGDPSTDTQYF